Ten or more counts support the clone carrying this TCR beta chain. V shed 5 bases and J shed 3 bases, with 8 bases lying between them. CDR3 length equals 13 residues. This sample was included in a study of T cells after yellow fever vaccination. TCRdb redid the calling of the 5' RACE reads with MiXCR, one entry per CDR3 protein. The table has tens of thousands of distinct CDR3 sequences, around 7.4% seen once. The clonotype was recovered from a man in his thirties or forties who received the YFV17D yellow fever vaccine. The chain carries TRBV12-3 or TRBV12-4 and TRBJ2-1; D uncertain. This sample comprised CD8+ T cells sorted from PBMCs, obtained 15 days after the yellow fever booster vaccination. The CDR3 DNA follows: TGTGCCAGCAGTCGAGGCTTCTACAATGAGCAGTTCTTC. Protein: CASSRGFYNEQFF.